This T cell receptor beta chain was captured by sequencing in a study of T cell repertoires in cytomegalovirus infection. Study overall: In public TCR beta signatures, there were indications of both CMV infection and matching HLA type.

As for this clonotype: Its matching antigen is unknown.

TCRdb redid the calling of the reads with MiXCR, one entry per CDR3 protein. The sample records 550,000 to 850,000 distinct CDR3 sequences, around a third being singletons. Germline lookup yields CDR1 DFQATT and CDR2 SNEGSKA (reference sequence). The CDR3 runs 15 residues. After removal of 1 base from V and 3 bases from J, the junction contained 7 bases not matched to a gene. This sequence joins TRBV20-1 and TRBJ2-3; 7 bases agree with TRBD2. The sample was cultured PBMCs, taken from culture after CMV antigen stimulation. The clonotype was recovered from a human donor in good health (CMV status not recorded). Some clones in this sample may be carry-over from other donors' samples. The CDR3 here is CSARVSGTGTDTQYF. The CDR3, as DNA: TGCAGTGCTAGAGTCAGCGGGACCGGAACAGATACGCAGTATTTT.